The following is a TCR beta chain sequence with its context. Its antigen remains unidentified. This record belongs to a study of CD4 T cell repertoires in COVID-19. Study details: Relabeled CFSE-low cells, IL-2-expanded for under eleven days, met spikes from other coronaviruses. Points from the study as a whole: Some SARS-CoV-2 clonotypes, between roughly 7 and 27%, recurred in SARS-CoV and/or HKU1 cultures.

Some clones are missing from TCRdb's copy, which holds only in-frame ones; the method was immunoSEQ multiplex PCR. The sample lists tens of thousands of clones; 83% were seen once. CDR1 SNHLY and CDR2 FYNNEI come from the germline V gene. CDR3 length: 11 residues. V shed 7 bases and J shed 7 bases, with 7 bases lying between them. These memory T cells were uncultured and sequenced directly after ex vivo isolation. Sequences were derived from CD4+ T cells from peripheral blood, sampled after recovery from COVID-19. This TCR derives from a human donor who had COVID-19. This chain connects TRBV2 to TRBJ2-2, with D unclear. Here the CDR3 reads CASTGDGELFF. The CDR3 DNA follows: TGTGCCAGCACGGGCGACGGGGAGCTGTTTTTT.